Presented here are 14 T cell receptor beta chains from one specimen sequenced in a study of cytomegalovirus exposure and HLA in healthy donors. PCR involved 60 Vbeta and 13 Jbeta primers. Libraries were prepared by immunoSEQ multiplex PCR; TCRdb keeps only in-frame clonotypes and omits some of them. This specimen shows approximately 110,000 clones; the ten leading clones hold approximately 3.8%. The sample taken for sequencing was PBMCs. The receptors derive from a man between 18 and 29 years old in good health and CMV-seronegative.

V usage is TRBV28 and J usage is TRBJ1-1; TRBD1 might be the D (6 bases). Germline-derived CDR1 and CDR2 are MDHEN and SYDVKM. The CDR3 spans 12 residues. Trimming stripped 6 bases from V and 9 bases from J, with 14 bases between. The CDR3 protein is CASRPTGEKAFF. As DNA, the CDR3 is TGTGCCAGCAGACCGACAGGAGAAAAAGCTTTCTTT.

The J gene is TRBJ1-3, the V gene TRBV10-3; no reliable D call. V was pared by 4 bases and J by 4 bases, with 11 bases between. Germline values: CDR1 ENHRY, CDR2 SYGVKD. The CDR3 covers 14 residues. The CDR3 DNA sequence: TGTGCCATCAGTGGGGCCACGCTGGGAAACACCATATATTTT. Its protein product is CAISGATLGNTIYF.

The chain links TRBV6-1 to TRBJ2-7; 7 bases agree with TRBD1. The CDR3 is 15 amino acids. Germline CDR1 and CDR2: MNHNS and SASEGT. V was pared by 3 bases and J by 1 base, with 6 bases of the junction left unmatched. DNA for the CDR3: TGTGCCAGCAGTGAGTCCCCGGGACAGTCCTACGAGCAGTACTTC. Translated: CASSESPGQSYEQYF.

V gene TRBV19 combines with J gene TRBJ2-1; the D gene is possibly TRBD2 (5 bases). CDR1 is LNHDA, CDR2 SQIVND, per germline (reference sequence). The ends were cut back, 4 bases at V and 4 bases at J, with 14 bases in the middle. CDR3 length equals 15 residues. The DNA of the CDR3 is TGTGCCAGTAGTAGAGGGTCGGGCAGTTACAATGAGCAGTTCTTC. Translating gives CASSRGSGSYNEQFF.

The rearrangement uses TRBV16 and TRBJ1-1; D is uncertain. Trimming cost V 0 bases and J 1 base, with 12 bases left between them. Germline V gives CDR1 KGHSY, CDR2 FQNENV. This CDR3 spans 16 amino acids. The DNA for the CDR3 is TGTGCCAGCAGCCAATCTTTCGGTCTAGGGAACACTGAAGCTTTCTTT. Protein: CASSQSFGLGNTEAFF.

The chain combines TRBV2 with TRBJ1-6; D perhaps matches TRBD1 (5 bases). The V and J ends lost 8 bases and 7 bases respectively, with 18 bases between them. The germline V gene has CDR1 SNHLY and CDR2 FYNNEI. The CDR3 spans 15 residues. The CDR3 loop is CASHISPGKNSPLHF. The CDR3, as DNA: TGTGCCAGCCATATCAGTCCAGGGAAAAATTCACCCCTCCACTTT.

V is TRBV2 and J is TRBJ1-5, with D uncertain. The CDR3 has 15 residues. Germline V lookup: CDR1 SNHLY, CDR2 FYNNEI. V was trimmed by 6 bases and J by 4 bases, leaving 16 bases between them. The CDR3: CASRGTETGNQPQHF. The CDR3 nucleotides read TGTGCCAGCAGGGGAACGGAAACGGGGAATCAGCCCCAGCATTTT.

The rearrangement links TRBV4-1 to TRBJ2-4; TRBD1 aligns across 9 bases. Germline V lookup: CDR1 MGHRA, CDR2 YSYEKL. Trimming cost V 2 bases and J 1 base; bases outside gene matches: 3. This CDR3 contains 16 residues. Here the CDR3 DNA reads TGCGCCAGCAGCCAAATACAGGGGGCGGCCAAAAACATTCAGTACTTC. Translated, it gives CASSQIQGAAKNIQYF.

The chain links TRBV19 to TRBJ2-7, with 9 bases identical to TRBD1. With V trimmed by 4 bases and J by 6 bases, 10 bases remained unmatched. Germline V gives CDR1 LNHDA, CDR2 SQIVND (reference sequence). This CDR3 region has 15 residues. The CDR3 spells CASSTLTGTGFEQYF. The CDR3 DNA reads TGTGCCAGTAGTACCCTAACCGGGACAGGGTTCGAGCAGTACTTC.

The rearrangement joins TRBV7-9 to TRBJ2-5; TRBD1 matches at 9 bases. Germline CDR1 SEHNR, CDR2 FQNEAQ (reference sequence). This CDR3 is 16 amino acids long. The J segment lost 4 bases and the V segment lost 4 bases, leaving 10 bases of the junction unmatched. CDR3: CASSSDRGGLLETQYF. The CDR3, as DNA: TGTGCCAGCAGCTCAGACAGGGGGGGTCTGTTAGAGACCCAGTACTTC.

The chain combines TRBV18 with TRBJ2-5, with 7 positions matching TRBD1. The germline V gene encodes CDR1 KGHSH and CDR2 LQKENI. The CDR3 loop spans 16 amino acids. The V segment lost 5 bases and the J segment 1 base; nucleotides outside the gene matches: 10. CDR3 amino acids: CASSSLRGQAQETQYF. The CDR3 DNA reads TGTGCCAGCTCATCTCTCCGCGGACAGGCCCAAGAGACCCAGTACTTC.

The chain links TRBV2 to TRBJ1-5; D possibly corresponds to TRBD1 (5 bases). Germline CDR1 SNHLY, CDR2 FYNNEI. CDR3 length: 16 residues. Trimming shortened V by 4 bases and J by 1 base, and 14 bases separated the two germline ends. The CDR3 sequence: CASSGRGGASNQPQHF. The CDR3 DNA reads TGTGCCAGCAGTGGAAGGGGCGGCGCGAGCAATCAGCCCCAGCATTTT.

The chain uses TRBV2 and TRBJ2-2, with 7 bases that match TRBD2. The CDR3 has 15 residues. Trimming cost V 5 bases and J 5 bases; bases outside gene matches: 8. CDR1 is SNHLY, CDR2 FYNNEI, per germline. CDR3 DNA: TGTGCCAGCAGTTTGGCGGGGGTGGGGACCGGGGAGCTGTTTTTT. It specifies CASSLAGVGTGELFF.

The V call is TRBV28, the J call TRBJ2-7; 7 bases are shared with TRBD1. Per the germline V gene, CDR1 is MDHEN and CDR2 is SYDVKM. CDR3 length equals 16 residues. V was pared by 6 bases and J by 0 bases, with 11 bases of the junction left unmatched. The CDR3 sequence: CASSPTVGDSSYEQYF. The CDR3 bases are TGTGCCAGCAGCCCTACCGTCGGGGACAGCTCCTACGAGCAGTACTTC.